A single sample gave rise to the 3 T cell receptor beta chains below, sequenced in a study of shared clonotypes between healthy human individuals. The assay was immunoSEQ multiplex PCR, and TCRdb's table has in-frame clones only and misses some. The sample includes approximately 810,000 clones, about 92% of them seen just once. Naive CD8 cells were CD45RO-negative, positively selected for CCR7, excluding terminally differentiated effector memory CD45RA+ cells. The sample comprised naive CD8+ T cells sorted from blood. All receptors come from a man under 40 in good health.

This clone was recorded once. J is TRBJ2-4 and V is TRBV19; no firm D call. Per germline, CDR1 LNHDA and CDR2 SQIVND (reference sequence). The CDR3 has 14 residues. V was shortened by 8 bases and J by 0 bases, with 11 bases between the two germline ends. DNA for the CDR3: TGTGCCAGTGGAAAGATACTAGCCAAAAACATTCAGTACTTC. Protein: CASGKILAKNIQYF.

This chain links TRBV7-9 with TRBJ2-7, with 7 bases aligning to TRBD2. Unmatched junction bases numbered 10, after V lost 5 bases and J lost 3 bases. The CDR3 has 15 amino acids. CDR1 SEHNR and CDR2 FQNEAQ come from the germline V gene (reference sequence). This chain's CDR3 is CASSRLGEGDYEQYF. DNA for the CDR3: TGTGCCAGCAGCCGATTAGGGGAGGGCGACTACGAGCAGTACTTC.

The chain carries TRBV4-1 and TRBJ2-7; TRBD1 aligns across 10 bases. Per germline, CDR1 MGHRA and CDR2 YSYEKL. There are 15 residues in the CDR3. V was pared by 0 bases and J by 8 bases, with 7 bases of the junction left unmatched. CDR3 coding DNA: TGCGCCAGCAGCCAAGATTTCGGACAGGGGGATCAGCAGTACTTC. Protein sequence: CASSQDFGQGDQQYF.